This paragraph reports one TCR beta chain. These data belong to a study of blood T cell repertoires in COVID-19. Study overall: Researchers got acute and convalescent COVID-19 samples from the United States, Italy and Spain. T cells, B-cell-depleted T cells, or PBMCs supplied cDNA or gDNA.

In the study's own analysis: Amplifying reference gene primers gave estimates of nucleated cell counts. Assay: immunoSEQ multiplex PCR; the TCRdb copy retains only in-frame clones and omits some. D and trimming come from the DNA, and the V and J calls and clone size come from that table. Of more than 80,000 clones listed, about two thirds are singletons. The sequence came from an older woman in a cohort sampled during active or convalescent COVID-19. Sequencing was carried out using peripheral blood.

The CDR3 sequence is CASSYSETGGVYEQYF. For the CDR3, the DNA is TGTGCCAGCAGTTACTCGGAAACAGGGGGGGTCTACGAGCAGTACTTC. The chain links TRBV6-6 to TRBJ2-7; D is perhaps TRBD1 (8 bases). This CDR3 has 16 amino acids. Trimming pared 0 bases from V and 3 bases from J, leaving 15 bases between. The germline CDR1 and CDR2 sequences are MNHNY and SVGAGI (reference sequence).